The 22 T cell receptor beta chains presented below share a single source sample, sequenced in a study of T-cell memory formation after mild COVID-19. TCRdb reprocessed the 5' RACE reads with MiXCR, giving one entry per CDR3 protein. The profile shows approximately 340,000 distinct CDR3 sequences, around a sixth of them singletons. The sequenced material came from PBMCs or a T cell subset sorted from them (not recorded which). Receptors were obtained from a man younger than 35 who had mild COVID-19 (a few samples of this study predate the infection). Cell type and time point are not known.

This clonotype was counted between two and nine times. The chain recombines TRBV12-3 or TRBV12-4 with TRBJ2-3; TRBD2 agrees at 7 bases. This CDR3 has 18 residues. V lost 6 bases, J lost 4 bases, and 19 bases stayed unmatched. CDR3 in amino acids: CASSPGRGFRRTADTQYF. The CDR3 nucleotides read TGTGCCAGCAGCCCAGGGCGGGGGTTTCGCAGGACCGCAGATACGCAGTATTTT.

The genes are TRBV6-5 and TRBJ2-6; D tentatively reads TRBD1 or TRBD2 (6 bases each). The CDR3 has 18 residues. In germline, CDR1 is MNHEY, CDR2 SVGAGI. V was pared by 6 bases and J by 0 bases, with 18 bases between. CDR3 region: CASSLGGTEASGANVLTF. The CDR3 DNA reads TGTGCCAGCAGCCTAGGGGGGACGGAGGCCTCTGGGGCCAACGTCCTGACTTTC.

This clonotype was seen more than once but under ten times. V gene TRBV4-3 combines with J gene TRBJ2-5, with 8 bases matching TRBD1. J was trimmed by 6 bases and V by 0 bases; bases with no gene match: 6. The CDR3 has 15 amino acids. Germline V gives CDR1 LGHNA, CDR2 YSLEER. The CDR3 region is CASSQEAGGVKTQYF. In nucleotides, the CDR3 is TGCGCCAGCAGCCAAGAGGCAGGGGGCGTAAAGACCCAGTACTTC.

Ten or more counts support this clonotype. The V call is TRBV6-1, the J call TRBJ2-3; TRBD2 matches 8 bases. This CDR3 comprises 16 residues. Germline V gene lookup returns CDR1 MNHNS and CDR2 SASEGT. V lost 7 bases to trimming and J lost 2 bases; unmatched junction nucleotides: 11. CDR3: CASTIGLAGPTDTQYF. The DNA of the CDR3 is TGTGCCAGCACCATCGGCTTAGCGGGGCCCACAGATACGCAGTATTTT.

This clonotype has just a few counts. V and J are TRBV5-1 and TRBJ2-1, with 7 bases matching TRBD1. From germline, CDR1 is SGHRS and CDR2 YFSETQ. V was pared by 0 bases and J by 4 bases, with 10 bases of the junction left unmatched. CDR3 size: 17 residues. CDR3 in DNA: TGCGCCAGCAGCTTGGTAGGGGGCGCGGTCGCATACAATGAGCAGTTCTTC. This translates into CASSLVGGAVAYNEQFF.

This clonotype was counted a few times. J is TRBJ2-2 and V is TRBV6-2 or TRBV6-3; D is unclear. Germline assignment: CDR1 MNHEY and CDR2 SVGEGT. The CDR3 is 14 residues long. V shed 3 bases and J shed 5 bases, with 10 bases lying between them. The CDR3 protein is CASSYSPKTGELFF. The DNA for the CDR3 is TGTGCCAGCAGTTATTCACCTAAGACCGGGGAGCTGTTTTTT.

CDR3 in DNA: TGCGCCAGTACCTCCAACCCCCCCATTCAGGGGTCGGGGGGTAATTCACCCCTCCACTTT. This codes for CASTSNPPIQGSGGNSPLHF. The chain joins TRBV5-1 to TRBJ1-6; weak D call: TRBD1 (6 bases). This CDR3 has 20 residues. The germline V gene has CDR1 SGHRS and CDR2 YFSETQ. The V gene lost 8 bases and the J gene lost 6 bases, with 33 bases spanning the gap.

This clonotype came up a few times. The genes are TRBV7-3 and TRBJ2-2; D is undetermined. This CDR3 region has 10 residues. CDR1 and CDR2 (germline): SGHTA, FQGTGA. CDR3 sequence: CVRNTGELFF. In DNA form, the CDR3 reads TGTGTCCGGAACACCGGGGAGCTGTTTTTT.

This clonotype has a handful of counts. The chain links TRBV9 to TRBJ2-3; 7 bases are a match to TRBD2. This CDR3 is built from 16 residues. J was trimmed by 1 base and V by 2 bases; bases with no gene match: 7. Germline V gene sequence: CDR1 SGDLS, CDR2 YYNGEE. The CDR3 bases are TGTGCCAGCAGCGTGGCTACCCGGGGGGGCACAGATACGCAGTATTTT. Translating gives CASSVATRGGTDTQYF.

The genes are TRBV2 and TRBJ2-7; possibly TRBD1 for D (5 bases). Per the germline V gene, CDR1 is SNHLY and CDR2 is FYNNEI. The CDR3 is made up of 14 amino acids. The germline V and J ends were trimmed by 3 bases and 3 bases, with 12 bases remaining between them. DNA of the CDR3: TGTGCCAGCAGTGAGGGGCCGAACTACTACGAGCAGTACGTC. This gives the protein CASSEGPNYYEQYV.

This clonotype was detected only a few times. The rearrangement joins TRBV20-1 to TRBJ2-1; possibly TRBD1 or TRBD2 for D (6 bases each). V was trimmed by 1 base and J by 3 bases, leaving 10 bases between them. The CDR3 loop spans 14 amino acids. Germline V gene lookup returns CDR1 DFQATT and CDR2 SNEGSKA (reference sequence). CDR3: CSARAGAIYNEQFF. CDR3 DNA: TGCAGTGCTAGAGCGGGGGCCATCTACAATGAGCAGTTCTTC.

This clonotype was found a few times. This chain connects TRBV5-1 to TRBJ2-3; D gene ambiguous. The CDR3 is 15 residues long. Germline CDR1 is SGHRS and CDR2 is YFSETQ. V was cut by 4 bases and J by 1 base, with 13 bases left in between. CDR3 coding DNA: TGCGCCAGCAGCCTATACAATCCTGGCACAGATACGCAGTATTTT. It encodes CASSLYNPGTDTQYF.

The chain couples TRBV4-3 to TRBJ1-4; D gene uncertain. The CDR3 extends over 15 amino acids. V was pared by 0 bases and J by 3 bases, with 8 bases between. Germline values: CDR1 LGHNA, CDR2 YSLEER. The CDR3 bases are TGCGCCAGCAGCCAAGATTCGGCAGCTAATGAAAAACTGTTTTTT. Protein product: CASSQDSAANEKLFF.

This clonotype has a count of ten or more. The chain uses TRBV12-3 or TRBV12-4 and TRBJ2-3, with D possibly matching TRBD1 (7 bases). This CDR3 has 15 residues. Trimming pared 3 bases from V and 4 bases from J, leaving 14 bases between. The CDR3 DNA reads as TGTGCCAGCAGTTTTGGTGCGGGACAGTCAGATACGCAGTATTTT. Its protein product is CASSFGAGQSDTQYF.

The chain employs TRBV29-1 and TRBJ1-4, with 8 bases aligning to TRBD1. Trimming at V came to 4 bases and at J to 4 bases, leaving 2 bases not matched to a gene. CDR3 size: 13 residues. Germline-derived CDR1 and CDR2 are SQVTM and ANQGSEA. The CDR3 reads CSVVGQGNEKLFF. The CDR3 nucleotides are TGCAGCGTTGTCGGACAGGGTAATGAAAAACTGTTTTTT.

This clonotype was detected a few times. V is TRBV12-3 or TRBV12-4 and J is TRBJ1-5; maybe TRBD1 (6 bases). The CDR3 runs 16 residues. Trimming pared 6 bases from V and 2 bases from J, leaving 17 bases between. CDR3 nucleotides: TGTGCCAGCAGCCCATGGCGGGGGCGAGGCAATCAGCCCCAGCATTTT. Its protein is CASSPWRGRGNQPQHF.

This clonotype was seen more than once but under ten times. The V and J genes are TRBV4-3 and TRBJ2-3; TRBD2 aligns across 11 bases. CDR3 length: 16 amino acids. From germline, CDR1 is LGHNA and CDR2 YSLEER. After removal of 2 bases from V and 5 bases from J, the junction contained 6 bases not matched to a gene. The CDR3 nucleotides are TGCGCCAGCAGCCAAACCGGGACTAGCGGTTTAGATACGCAGTATTTT. The encoded protein is CASSQTGTSGLDTQYF.

This clonotype was counted ten times or more. This chain uses TRBV7-2 with TRBJ2-3, with TRBD2 as a possible D gene (5 bases). Germline assignment: CDR1 SGHTA and CDR2 FQGNSA. Trimming pared 1 base from V and 8 bases from J, leaving 16 bases between. The CDR3 runs to 15 residues. CDR3 sequence: CASSLGVEARGTQYF. The CDR3, as DNA: TGTGCCAGCAGCTTAGGTGTAGAGGCTCGGGGTACGCAGTATTTT.

The V and J genes are TRBV27 and TRBJ2-4; 7 bases agree with TRBD1. This CDR3 is built from 15 residues. The V gene's germline CDR1 is MNHEY and CDR2 SMNVEV (reference sequence). V lost 0 bases to trimming and J lost 8 bases; unmatched junction nucleotides: 7. In DNA form, the CDR3 reads TGTGCCAGCAGTTTATCCTTCACAGGGGTTTACATTCAGTACTTC. Translation gives CASSLSFTGVYIQYF.

The rearrangement links TRBV4-2 to TRBJ1-1; D unclear. In germline, CDR1 is LGHNA, CDR2 YNFKEQ. The CDR3 consists of 14 residues. V was pared by 0 bases and J by 2 bases, with 7 bases between. The CDR3 loop is CASSQDLLNTEAFF. Here the CDR3 DNA reads TGTGCCAGCAGCCAAGATCTGCTAAACACTGAAGCTTTCTTT.

The sample holds many counts of this clonotype. This rearrangement joins TRBV12-3 or TRBV12-4 to TRBJ2-4; 10 nucleotides match TRBD2. The CDR3 totals 13 residues. Germline trimming cut 1 base from V and 13 bases from J; bases unmatched to any gene: 4. CDR3 region: CASSLVLAGAQYF. The CDR3 DNA reads as TGTGCCAGCAGTTTAGTTCTAGCGGGGGCCCAGTACTTC.

This chain links TRBV6-2 or TRBV6-3 with TRBJ2-2; D is undetermined. This CDR3 region has 12 residues. V dropped 2 bases and J dropped 4 bases, with 2 bases sitting between them. Germline CDR1 and CDR2: MNHEY and SVGEGT. The CDR3 coding sequence is TGTGCCAGCAGTTACGCCACCGGGGAGCTGTTTTTT. Residues: CASSYATGELFF.